Below, 20 T cell receptor beta chains from the same sample are listed, as sequenced in a study of CD8 T cells in Susac syndrome. After extraction with the RNeasy kit, roughly 0.45 to 1 ug of the RNA was reverse transcribed using random hexamers. TCRdb fed the immunoSEQ multiplex PCR reads into MiXCR, producing one record per CDR3 protein. Seen here are more than 75,000 distinct CDR3 sequences, roughly 93% observed once, and the top ten hold 0.2% to 0.3%. Sequenced input: CD8+ T cells from PBMCs. All receptors derive from a human donor in good health.

The chain employs TRBV15 and TRBJ1-5, with D possibly TRBD1 on 5 matching bases. The germline V gene encodes CDR1 LNHNV and CDR2 YYDKDF (reference sequence). V was cut by 0 bases and J by 6 bases, with 15 bases left in between. The CDR3 contains 16 residues. The CDR3 loop reads CATSREYPLGVQPQHF. CDR3 nucleotide sequence: TGTGCCACCAGCAGAGAATACCCTCTAGGGGTTCAGCCCCAGCATTTT.

The rearrangement uses TRBV4-3 and TRBJ1-2; no reliable D call. This CDR3 contains 13 residues. The germline V gene encodes CDR1 LGHNA and CDR2 YSLEER. V was clipped by 1 base and J by 7 bases, with 10 bases between them. CDR3: CASSQVSGAGYTF. CDR3 nucleotides: TGCGCCAGCAGCCAAGTGTCAGGAGCTGGCTACACCTTC.

The chain links TRBV12-3 or TRBV12-4 to TRBJ1-1; perhaps TRBD1 as D (5 bases). The CDR3 runs to 14 residues. Trimming took 8 bases from V and 4 from J, leaving 17 bases between them. As DNA, the CDR3 is TGTGCCAGCGCACGACTTGGGGCGAGCACTGAAGCTTTCTTT. This codes for CASARLGASTEAFF.

The genes are TRBV6-5 and TRBJ2-1; maybe TRBD2 (6 bases). The CDR3 spans 15 residues. The germline gives CDR1 MNHEY, CDR2 SVGAGI. V lost 4 bases to trimming and J lost 7 bases, with 17 bases between them. The CDR3 region has the DNA TGTGCCAGCAGTTTTGAGGGCTTTGGGGGGAATGAGCAGTTCTTC. This sequence encodes CASSFEGFGGNEQFF.

V and J are TRBV4-1 and TRBJ1-1, with D perhaps matching TRBD1 (5 bases). V was clipped by 6 bases and J by 1 base, with 6 bases between them. CDR1 and CDR2 from the germline V gene are MGHRA and YSYEKL. CDR3 size: 12 residues. The CDR3 nucleotides are TGCGCCAGCAGAAGGGGGAACACTGAAGCTTTCTTT. The encoded protein is CASRRGNTEAFF.

This chain uses TRBV12-3 or TRBV12-4 with TRBJ2-1; no clear D gene. V was cut by 7 bases and J by 0 bases, with 10 bases left in between. The CDR3 length is 14 residues. This chain's CDR3 is CASMYTTSYNEQFF. Written as DNA, the CDR3 is TGTGCCAGCATGTACACAACCTCCTACAATGAGCAGTTCTTC.

This clonotype was found once. This rearrangement joins TRBV4-1 to TRBJ1-6; possibly TRBD1 for D (5 bases). The germline V gene encodes CDR1 MGHRA and CDR2 YSYEKL. V lost 1 base and J lost 9, with 13 bases in between. There are 15 residues in the CDR3. The CDR3 is CASSQGDGIGSPLHF. CDR3 nucleotide sequence: TGCGCCAGCAGCCAAGGGGACGGGATAGGTTCACCCCTCCACTTT.

This rearrangement joins TRBV29-1 to TRBJ2-2; possibly TRBD2 for D (6 bases). The germline gives CDR1 SQVTM, CDR2 ANQGSEA. V was shortened by 4 bases and J by 3 bases, with 9 bases between the two germline ends. CDR3 size: 13 residues. CDR3 region: CSVGGTYTGELFF. The CDR3 coding sequence is TGCAGCGTTGGAGGGACTTACACCGGGGAGCTGTTTTTT.

The V call is TRBV9, the J call TRBJ2-1; 9 nucleotides align to TRBD1. With 3 bases clipped from V and 8 bases from J, the junction kept 12 bases outside the gene matches. The CDR3 runs 16 residues. In germline, CDR1 is SGDLS, CDR2 YYNGEE. The CDR3 sequence: CASSGRGQGNTYEQFF. CDR3 in DNA: TGTGCCAGCAGCGGTCGCGGACAGGGGAATACGTATGAGCAGTTCTTC.

The CDR3 DNA is TGTGCCAGCAGCTTCGGGGACAGGGGGACAAATGAGCAGTTCTTC. Translation: CASSFGDRGTNEQFF. The chain employs TRBV11-3 and TRBJ2-1; 11 bases are shared with TRBD1. The CDR3 is made up of 15 amino acids. Germline V gene data show CDR1 as SGHNT and CDR2 as YENEEA. Trimming at V came to 3 bases and at J to 7 bases, leaving 5 bases not matched to a gene.

This sequence joins TRBV6-2 or TRBV6-3 and TRBJ2-2; D ambiguous. Germline V CDR1 and CDR2: MNHEY, SVGEGT. V was shortened by 2 bases and J by 1 base, with 5 bases between the two germline ends. The CDR3 runs 14 residues. CDR3 amino acids: CASSYAENTGELFF. CDR3 DNA sequence: TGTGCCAGCAGTTACGCAGAGAACACCGGGGAGCTGTTTTTT.

This chain connects TRBV19 to TRBJ2-4; 10 bases agree with TRBD1. The junction had 6 bases not matched to a gene; V was cut back by 3 bases and J by 7 bases. Germline assignment: CDR1 LNHDA and CDR2 SQIVND (reference sequence). The length of the CDR3 is 15 residues. The CDR3 nucleotides are TGTGCCAGTAGTATTGGGGACAGGGGACGGAACATTCAGTACTTC. This gives the protein CASSIGDRGRNIQYF.

V gene TRBV6-2 or TRBV6-3 combines with J gene TRBJ2-7; no firm D call. The CDR3 extends over 13 amino acids. Trimming left V 2 bases short and J 0 bases short, with 5 bases between. Germline V gives CDR1 MNHEY, CDR2 SVGEGT. The CDR3 DNA is TGTGCCAGCAGTTACAGCAGCTCCTACGAGCAGTACGTC. Encoded protein: CASSYSSSYEQYV.

The chain uses TRBV6-2 or TRBV6-3 and TRBJ2-1; no definite D call. V gave up 5 bases and J gave up 8 bases, with 7 bases separating them. The germline V gene has CDR1 MNHEY and CDR2 SVGEGT. The CDR3 has 11 amino acids. The CDR3 region has the DNA TGTGCCAGCAGTAGTGGGGATGAGCAGTTCTTC. It is translated as CASSSGDEQFF.

V is TRBV12-3 or TRBV12-4 and J is TRBJ2-2; 8 nucleotides agree with TRBD2. The CDR3 is 15 amino acids. Trimming cost V 2 bases and J 8 bases; bases outside gene matches: 7. The CDR3 loop reads CASSLSGSDKGELFF. CDR3 in DNA: TGTGCCAGCAGTTTAAGCGGGAGCGATAAGGGGGAGCTGTTTTTT.

This clonotype was recorded a few times. This rearrangement joins TRBV11-2 to TRBJ1-1; no firm D call. V lost 1 base to trimming and J lost 10 bases, with 10 bases between them. CDR1 SGHAT and CDR2 FQNNGV come from the germline V gene. The CDR3 consists of 12 residues. The CDR3 reads CASSLVSGGAFF. DNA of the CDR3: TGTGCCAGCAGCTTAGTGTCGGGTGGAGCTTTCTTT.

This clonotype was found a few times. The chain joins TRBV7-6 to TRBJ1-2, with a possible D match to TRBD1 (6 bases). CDR3 length: 14 amino acids. Between the trimmed V and J ends, which lost 3 bases and 7 bases, there was a span of 15 bases. The germline V gene has CDR1 SGHVS and CDR2 FNYEAQ. The DNA of the CDR3 is TGTGCCAGCAGCTTGGGCAGGGGTTCGCGTGGCTACACCTTC. Protein product: CASSLGRGSRGYTF.

The chain couples TRBV13 to TRBJ2-1; the D call may be TRBD1 or TRBD2 (5 bases each). Trimming removed 4 bases from V and 15 bases from J, with 19 bases in between. CDR3 length equals 13 residues. CDR1 and CDR2 from the germline V gene are PRHDT and FYEKMQ (reference sequence). The CDR3 here is CASSSGDGPEVFF. CDR3 nucleotide sequence: TGTGCCAGCAGCTCCGGGGACGGACCAGAAGTGTTCTTC. Together with reference TRBV13 and TRBJ2-1, the CDR3 gives the full variable domain: AAGVIQSPRHLIKEKRETATLKCYPIPRHDTVYWYQQGPGQDPQFLISFYEKMQSDKGSIPDRFSAQQFSDYHSELNMSSLELGDSALYFCASSSGDGPEVFFGPGTRLTVL.

The V gene is TRBV7-2, the J gene TRBJ2-7; 9 positions match TRBD2. J was trimmed by 3 bases and V by 1 base; bases with no gene match: 7. The germline V gene has CDR1 SGHTA and CDR2 FQGNSA. The CDR3 length is 16 residues. In DNA form, the CDR3 reads TGTGCCAGCAGCTTAGGAGAGCGGGGGGCCAACTACGAGCAGTACTTC. Protein sequence: CASSLGERGANYEQYF.

The rearrangement uses TRBV7-9 and TRBJ1-2, with TRBD1 matching over 7 bases. Trimming took 3 bases from V and 2 from J; bases not matched to a gene: 6. The CDR3 loop spans 15 amino acids. Germline V gives CDR1 SEHNR, CDR2 FQNEAQ (reference sequence). The CDR3 sequence is CASSFSGTENYGYTF. The CDR3 DNA reads as TGTGCCAGCAGCTTCTCCGGGACAGAAAACTATGGCTACACCTTC.